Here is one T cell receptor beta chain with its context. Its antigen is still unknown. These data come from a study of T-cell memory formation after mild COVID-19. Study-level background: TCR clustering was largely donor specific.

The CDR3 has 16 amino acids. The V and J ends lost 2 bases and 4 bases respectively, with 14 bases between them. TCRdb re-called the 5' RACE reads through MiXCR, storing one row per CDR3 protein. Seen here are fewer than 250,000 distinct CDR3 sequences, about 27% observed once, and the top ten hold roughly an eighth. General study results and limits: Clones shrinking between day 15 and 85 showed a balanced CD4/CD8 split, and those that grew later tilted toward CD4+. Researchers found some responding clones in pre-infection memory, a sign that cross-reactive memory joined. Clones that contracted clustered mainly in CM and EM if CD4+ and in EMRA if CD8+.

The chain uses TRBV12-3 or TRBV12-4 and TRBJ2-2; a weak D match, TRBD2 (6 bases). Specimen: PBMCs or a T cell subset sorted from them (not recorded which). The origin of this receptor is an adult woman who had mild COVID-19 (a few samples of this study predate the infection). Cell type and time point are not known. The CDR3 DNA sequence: TGTGCCAGCAGTTTAATCGGAGGGATGGGCACCGGGGAGCTGTTTTTT. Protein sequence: CASSLIGGMGTGELFF.